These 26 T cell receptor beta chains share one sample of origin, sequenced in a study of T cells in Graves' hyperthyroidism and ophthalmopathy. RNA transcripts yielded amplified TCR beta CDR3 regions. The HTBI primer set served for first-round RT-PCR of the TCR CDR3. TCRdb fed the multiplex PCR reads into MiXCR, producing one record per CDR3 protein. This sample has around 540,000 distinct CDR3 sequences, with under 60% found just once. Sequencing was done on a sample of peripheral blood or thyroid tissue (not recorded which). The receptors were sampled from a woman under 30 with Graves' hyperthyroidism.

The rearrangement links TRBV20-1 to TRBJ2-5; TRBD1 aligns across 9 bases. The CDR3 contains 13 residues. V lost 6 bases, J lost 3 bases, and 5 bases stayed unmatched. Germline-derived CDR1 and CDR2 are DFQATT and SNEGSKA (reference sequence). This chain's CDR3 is CSAPGQGKETQYF. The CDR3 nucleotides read TGCAGTGCGCCGGGACAGGGAAAAGAGACCCAGTACTTC.

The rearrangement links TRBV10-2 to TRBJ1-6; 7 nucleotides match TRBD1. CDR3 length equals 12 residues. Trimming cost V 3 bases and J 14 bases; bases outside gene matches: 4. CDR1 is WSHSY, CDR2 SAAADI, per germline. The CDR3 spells CASSDQGDTLHF. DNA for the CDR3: TGCGCCAGCAGTGACCAGGGGGACACCCTCCACTTT.

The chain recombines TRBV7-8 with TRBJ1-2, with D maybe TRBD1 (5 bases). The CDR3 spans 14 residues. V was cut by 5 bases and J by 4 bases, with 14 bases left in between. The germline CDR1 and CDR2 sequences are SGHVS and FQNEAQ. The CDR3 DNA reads TGTGCCAGCAGCCAAGATGGGGGGGGCTATGGCTACACCTTC. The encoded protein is CASSQDGGGYGYTF.

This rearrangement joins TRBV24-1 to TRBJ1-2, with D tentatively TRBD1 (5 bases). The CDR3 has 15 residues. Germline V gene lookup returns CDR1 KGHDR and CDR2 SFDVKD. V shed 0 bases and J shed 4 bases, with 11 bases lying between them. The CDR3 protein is CATSDLETDLYGYTF. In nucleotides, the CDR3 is TGTGCCACCAGTGATTTGGAGACAGATCTCTATGGCTACACCTTC.

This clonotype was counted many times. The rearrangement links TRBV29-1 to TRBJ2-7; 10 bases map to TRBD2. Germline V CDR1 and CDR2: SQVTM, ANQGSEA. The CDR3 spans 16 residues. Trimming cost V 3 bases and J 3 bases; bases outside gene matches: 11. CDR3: CSVDAFGLAGVYEQYF. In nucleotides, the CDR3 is TGCAGCGTTGATGCGTTCGGTCTAGCGGGAGTCTACGAGCAGTACTTC.

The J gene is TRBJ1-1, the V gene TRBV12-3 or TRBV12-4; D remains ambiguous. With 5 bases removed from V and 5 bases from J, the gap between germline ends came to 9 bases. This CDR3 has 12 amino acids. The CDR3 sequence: CASSSQWTEAFF. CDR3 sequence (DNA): TGTGCCAGCAGTAGCCAATGGACTGAAGCTTTCTTT.

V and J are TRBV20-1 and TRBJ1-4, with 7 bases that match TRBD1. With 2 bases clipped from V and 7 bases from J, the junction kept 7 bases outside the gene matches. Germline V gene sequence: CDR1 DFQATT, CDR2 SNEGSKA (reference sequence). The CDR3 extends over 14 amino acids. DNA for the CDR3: TGCAGTGCTAGACCCCTGAGACAGGGTGAAAAACTGTTTTTT. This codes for CSARPLRQGEKLFF.

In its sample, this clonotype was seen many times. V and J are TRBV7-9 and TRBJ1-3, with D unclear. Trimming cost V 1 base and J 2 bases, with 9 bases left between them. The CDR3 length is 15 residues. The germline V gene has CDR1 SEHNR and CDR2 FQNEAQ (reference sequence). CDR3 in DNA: TGTGCCAGCAGCTTAGTTCCACAGACTGGAAACACCATATATTTT. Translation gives CASSLVPQTGNTIYF.

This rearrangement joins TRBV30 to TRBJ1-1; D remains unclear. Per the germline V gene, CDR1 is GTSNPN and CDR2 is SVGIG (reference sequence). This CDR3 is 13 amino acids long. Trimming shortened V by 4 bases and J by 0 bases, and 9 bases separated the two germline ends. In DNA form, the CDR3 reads TGTGCCTGGACCCGGGGTATGAACACTGAAGCTTTCTTT. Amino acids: CAWTRGMNTEAFF.

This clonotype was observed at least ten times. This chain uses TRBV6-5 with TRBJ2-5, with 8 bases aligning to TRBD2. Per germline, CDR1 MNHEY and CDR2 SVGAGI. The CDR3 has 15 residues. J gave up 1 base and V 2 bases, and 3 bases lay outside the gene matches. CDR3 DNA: TGTGCCAGCAGTTACCCTACTAGCGGCCAAGAGACCCAGTACTTC. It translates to CASSYPTSGQETQYF.

CDR3 sequence: CSARWDPRPHEQYF. The CDR3 region has the DNA TGCAGTGCTAGATGGGACCCTCGCCCCCACGAGCAGTACTTC. The chain joins TRBV20-1 to TRBJ2-7; D could derive from TRBD1 or TRBD2 (5 bases each). Trimming took 2 bases from V and 5 from J, leaving 16 bases between them. Per the germline V gene, CDR1 is DFQATT and CDR2 is SNEGSKA (reference sequence). The CDR3 sequence is 14 residues long.

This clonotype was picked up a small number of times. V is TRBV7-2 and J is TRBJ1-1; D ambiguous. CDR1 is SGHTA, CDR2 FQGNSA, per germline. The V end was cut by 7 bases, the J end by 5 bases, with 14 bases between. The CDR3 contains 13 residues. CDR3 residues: CASTGTAATEAFF. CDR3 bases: TGTGCCAGCACGGGAACAGCGGCGACTGAAGCTTTCTTT.

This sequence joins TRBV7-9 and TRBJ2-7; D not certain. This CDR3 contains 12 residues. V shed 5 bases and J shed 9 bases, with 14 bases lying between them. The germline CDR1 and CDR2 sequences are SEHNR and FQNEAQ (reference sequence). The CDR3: CASSRPTDTQYF. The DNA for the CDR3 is TGTGCCAGCAGCCGCCCCACAGATACGCAGTACTTC.

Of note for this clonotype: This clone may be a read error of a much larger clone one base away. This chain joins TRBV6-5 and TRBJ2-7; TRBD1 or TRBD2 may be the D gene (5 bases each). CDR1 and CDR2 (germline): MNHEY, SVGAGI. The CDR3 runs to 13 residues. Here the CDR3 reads CASSPLGPYEQCF. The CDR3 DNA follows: TGTGCCAGCAGTCCGCTGGGACCCTACGAGCAGTGCTTC.

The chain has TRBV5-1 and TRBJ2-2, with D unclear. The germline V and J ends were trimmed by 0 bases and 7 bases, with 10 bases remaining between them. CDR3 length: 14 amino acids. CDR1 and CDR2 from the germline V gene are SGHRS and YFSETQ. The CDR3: CASSLGNGDGELFF. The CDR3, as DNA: TGCGCCAGCAGCTTGGGTAACGGTGACGGGGAGCTGTTTTTT.

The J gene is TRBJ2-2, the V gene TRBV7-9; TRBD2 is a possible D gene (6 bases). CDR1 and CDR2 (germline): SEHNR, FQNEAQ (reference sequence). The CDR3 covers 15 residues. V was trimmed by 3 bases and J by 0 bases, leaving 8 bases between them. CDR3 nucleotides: TGTGCCAGCAGCTTCCAGCGGGCGAACACCGGGGAGCTGTTTTTT. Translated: CASSFQRANTGELFF.

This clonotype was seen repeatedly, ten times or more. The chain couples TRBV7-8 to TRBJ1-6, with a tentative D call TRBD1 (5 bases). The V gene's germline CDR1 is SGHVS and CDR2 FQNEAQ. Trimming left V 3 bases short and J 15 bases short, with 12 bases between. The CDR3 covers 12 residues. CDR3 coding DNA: TGTGCCAGCAGCTTGGCGACAGCGGACCTCCACTTT. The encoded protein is CASSLATADLHF. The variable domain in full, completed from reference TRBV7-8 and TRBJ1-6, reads GAGVSQSPRYKVAKRGQDVALRCDPISGHVSLFWYQQALGQGPEFLTYFQNEAQLDKSGLPSDRFFAERPEGSVSTLKIQRTQQEDSAVYLCASSLATADLHFGNGTRLTVT.

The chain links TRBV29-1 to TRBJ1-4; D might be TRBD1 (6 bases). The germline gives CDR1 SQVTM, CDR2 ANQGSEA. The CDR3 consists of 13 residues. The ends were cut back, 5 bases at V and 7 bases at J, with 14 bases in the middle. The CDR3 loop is CSVNRGGGEKLFF. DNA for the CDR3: TGCAGCGTTAACCGGGGGGGCGGTGAAAAACTGTTTTTT.

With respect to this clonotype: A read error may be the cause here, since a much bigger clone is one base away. CDR3 protein: CSVAGNSYEQYF. CDR3 DNA sequence: TGCAGCGTTGCTGGGAACTCCTACGAGCAGTACTTC. V and J are TRBV29-1 and TRBJ2-7; D is uncertain. The germline V gene encodes CDR1 SQVTM and CDR2 ANQGSEA. V was pared by 4 bases and J by 0 bases, with 7 bases between. The CDR3 runs to 12 residues.

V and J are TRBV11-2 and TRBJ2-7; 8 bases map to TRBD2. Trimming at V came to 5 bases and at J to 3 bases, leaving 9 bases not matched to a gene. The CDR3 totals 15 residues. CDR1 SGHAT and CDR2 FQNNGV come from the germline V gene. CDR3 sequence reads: CASSQDSGALYEQYF. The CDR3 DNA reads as TGTGCCAGCAGCCAAGATAGCGGGGCACTCTACGAGCAGTACTTC.

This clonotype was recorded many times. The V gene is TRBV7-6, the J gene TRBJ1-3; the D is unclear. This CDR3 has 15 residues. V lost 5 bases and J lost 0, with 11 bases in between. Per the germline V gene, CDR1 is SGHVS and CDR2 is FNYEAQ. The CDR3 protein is CASSLQHSSGNTIYF. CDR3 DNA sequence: TGTGCCAGCAGCCTCCAACACAGCTCTGGAAACACCATATATTTT.

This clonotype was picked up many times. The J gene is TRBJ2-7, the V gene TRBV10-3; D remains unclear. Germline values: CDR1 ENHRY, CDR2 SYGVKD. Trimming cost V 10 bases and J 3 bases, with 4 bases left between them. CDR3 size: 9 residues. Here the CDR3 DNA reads TGTGCCAATTACTACGAGCAGTACTTC. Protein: CANYYEQYF.

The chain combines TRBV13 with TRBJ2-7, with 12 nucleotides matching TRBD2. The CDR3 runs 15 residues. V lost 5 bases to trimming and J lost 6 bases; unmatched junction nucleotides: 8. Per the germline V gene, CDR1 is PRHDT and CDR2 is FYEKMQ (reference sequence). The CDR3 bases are TGTGCCAGCAGCAGGAGACTAGCGGGAGTGGTCGAGCAGTACTTC. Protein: CASSRRLAGVVEQYF.

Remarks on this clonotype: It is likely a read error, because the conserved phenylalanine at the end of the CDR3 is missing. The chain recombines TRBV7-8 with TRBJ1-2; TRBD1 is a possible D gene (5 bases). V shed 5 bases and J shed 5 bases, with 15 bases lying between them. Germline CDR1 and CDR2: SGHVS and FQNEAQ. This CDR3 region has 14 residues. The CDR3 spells CASSRPGTAYGYTL. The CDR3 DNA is TGTGCCAGCAGCCGTCCCGGGACCGCATATGGCTACACCCTC.

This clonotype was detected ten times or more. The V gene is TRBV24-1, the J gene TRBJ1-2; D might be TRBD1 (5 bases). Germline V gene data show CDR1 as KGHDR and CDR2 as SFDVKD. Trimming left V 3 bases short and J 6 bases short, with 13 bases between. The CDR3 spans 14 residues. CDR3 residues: CATSDRDGKDGYTF. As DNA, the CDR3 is TGTGCCACCAGTGATCGGGACGGTAAAGATGGCTACACCTTC.

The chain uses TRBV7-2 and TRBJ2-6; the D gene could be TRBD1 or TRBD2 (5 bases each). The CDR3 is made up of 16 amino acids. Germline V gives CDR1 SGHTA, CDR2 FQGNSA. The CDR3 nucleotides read TGTGCACCAGGGTCCAGCGGCGTGTCTGGGGCCAACGTCCTGACTTTC. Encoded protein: CAPGSSGVSGANVLTF.